The 12 T cell receptor beta chains listed next were all sequenced from one sample in a study of cytomegalovirus exposure and HLA in healthy donors. The PCR had 60 Vbeta and 13 Jbeta primers. Only in-frame clones appear in the TCRdb table, and some are missing; sequencing was by immunoSEQ multiplex PCR. The sample holds 40,000 to 60,000 clones. Specimen: PBMCs. These receptors originate from a male donor in good health and CMV-seropositive.

The chain uses TRBV19 and TRBJ2-1, with 7 bases matching TRBD1. From germline, CDR1 is LNHDA and CDR2 SQIVND (reference sequence). After removal of 2 bases from V and 5 bases from J, the junction contained 3 bases not matched to a gene. The CDR3 is 14 residues long. The CDR3 reads CASSIPDRNNEQFF. CDR3 DNA sequence: TGTGCCAGTAGTATACCGGACAGGAACAATGAGCAGTTCTTC.

CDR3 nucleotides: TGTGCCAGCAGCTTACCACTTCCTCATACGCAGTATTTT. It translates to CASSLPLPHTQYF. The chain carries TRBV7-9 and TRBJ2-3, with no clear D. The CDR3 totals 13 residues. Trimming removed 2 bases from V and 7 bases from J, with 10 bases in between. Germline V CDR1 and CDR2: SEHNR, FQNEAQ (reference sequence).

The rearrangement uses TRBV27 and TRBJ2-5, with D possibly TRBD1 on 6 matching bases. This CDR3 region has 15 residues. The germline gives CDR1 MNHEY, CDR2 SMNVEV (reference sequence). The V and J ends lost 6 bases and 4 bases respectively, with 18 bases between them. The CDR3 DNA follows: TGTGCCAGCAGCCTCGGACAGCCTCTTGTAGAGACCCAGTACTTC. The encoded protein is CASSLGQPLVETQYF.

The chain carries TRBV30 and TRBJ2-4; D possibly corresponds to TRBD2 (6 bases). Germline loops: CDR1 GTSNPN, CDR2 SVGIG (reference sequence). The CDR3 covers 13 residues. The ends were cut back, 5 bases at V and 1 base at J, with 9 bases in the middle. CDR3 sequence (DNA): TGTGCCTGGCTTGGGGGGGCCAAAAACATTCAGTACTTC. It yields the protein CAWLGGAKNIQYF.

The CDR3 spells CASNRQVNYGYTF. The CDR3 DNA reads TGTGCCAGCAACCGACAGGTTAACTATGGCTACACCTTC. The rearrangement uses TRBV7-9 and TRBJ1-2, with D maybe TRBD1 (6 bases). Germline CDR1 and CDR2: SEHNR and FQNEAQ (reference sequence). This CDR3 region has 13 residues. The V end was cut by 7 bases, the J end by 1 base, with 10 bases between.

The chain employs TRBV5-6 and TRBJ2-1; the match to TRBD1 covers 12 bases. Trimming removed 0 bases from V and 7 bases from J; junction bases left unmatched: 14. The CDR3 is made up of 19 amino acids. Per the germline V gene, CDR1 is SGHDT and CDR2 is YYEEEE. The CDR3 DNA reads TGTGCCAGCAGCTTGGCCGCTTTGGGACAGGGGGCTAGAGAAAATGAGCAGTTCTTC. As protein: CASSLAALGQGARENEQFF.

Comments on this clone: This sample includes further DNA sequences coding for the same CDR3. The rearrangement links TRBV13 to TRBJ1-4; the match to TRBD1 covers 9 bases. The CDR3 is 15 residues long. CDR1 and CDR2 (germline): PRHDT, FYEKMQ (reference sequence). The V and J ends lost 6 bases and 8 bases, in that order; junction bases with no gene match: 10. The CDR3 region has the DNA TGTGCCAGCAGTGACTCAACAGGACAGGGGGAAAAACTGTTTTTT. Protein product: CASSDSTGQGEKLFF.

The chain joins TRBV9 to TRBJ1-1; no clear D. The CDR3 sequence is 12 residues long. V lost 3 bases to trimming and J lost 5 bases, with 8 bases between them. In germline, CDR1 is SGDLS, CDR2 YYNGEE. The chain's CDR3 is CASSGDMTEAFF. CDR3 nucleotide sequence: TGTGCCAGCAGCGGAGACATGACTGAAGCTTTCTTT.

CDR3 sequence (DNA): TGCGCCAGCATAGGGACTGACACCGGGGAGCTGTTTTTT. It codes for CASIGTDTGELFF. The chain employs TRBV10-1 and TRBJ2-2; weak D call: TRBD2 (6 bases). Germline V gene data show CDR1 as WNHNN and CDR2 as SYGVQD (reference sequence). Trimming pared 7 bases from V and 3 bases from J, leaving 9 bases between. The CDR3 consists of 13 residues.

The V call is TRBV4-1, the J call TRBJ2-7; TRBD1 agrees at 9 bases. The CDR3 loop spans 14 amino acids. From germline, CDR1 is MGHRA and CDR2 YSYEKL. V dropped 5 bases and J dropped 3; count of bases not matched to a gene: 5. CDR3 amino acids: CASSVRDRDYEQYF. The CDR3 nucleotides are TGCGCCAGCAGCGTACGGGACAGGGACTACGAGCAGTACTTC.

The J gene is TRBJ1-1, the V gene TRBV28; tentatively, D is TRBD1 (5 bases). Trimming shortened V by 11 bases and J by 4 bases, and 20 bases separated the two germline ends. Germline-derived CDR1 and CDR2 are MDHEN and SYDVKM. This CDR3 spans 14 amino acids. The CDR3 here is CASFTRGGGTEAFF. Written as DNA, the CDR3 is TGTGCCTCTTTTACCCGGGGCGGGGGCACTGAAGCTTTCTTT.

This chain joins TRBV5-5 and TRBJ2-2, with D tentatively TRBD1 (5 bases). CDR1 SGHKS and CDR2 YYEKEE come from the germline V gene (reference sequence). The CDR3 consists of 15 residues. V lost 2 bases and J lost 1, with 9 bases in between. CDR3 sequence reads: CASSFDQGNTGELFF. CDR3 sequence (DNA): TGTGCCAGCAGCTTTGACCAGGGGAACACCGGGGAGCTGTTTTTT.